The source of this T cell receptor (beta chain) is a study of blood T cell repertoires in COVID-19. Data came from immunoSEQ multiplex PCR; TCRdb stores just in-frame clones and leaves some out. The data show some 250,000 clones, less than 85% seen once. The CDR3 is 16 amino acids. V lost 6 bases to trimming and J lost 3 bases, with 18 bases between them. The germline CDR1 and CDR2 sequences are MDHEN and SYDVKM. V is TRBV28 and J is TRBJ1-5; D is perhaps TRBD1 (5 bases). This clonotype originated in a young woman with acute or convalescent COVID-19. The specimen was peripheral blood. The CDR3 nucleotides read TGTGCCAGCAGACCTAGCGACGGGGGGTACAATCAGCCCCAGCATTTT. This codes for CASRPSDGGYNQPQHF.